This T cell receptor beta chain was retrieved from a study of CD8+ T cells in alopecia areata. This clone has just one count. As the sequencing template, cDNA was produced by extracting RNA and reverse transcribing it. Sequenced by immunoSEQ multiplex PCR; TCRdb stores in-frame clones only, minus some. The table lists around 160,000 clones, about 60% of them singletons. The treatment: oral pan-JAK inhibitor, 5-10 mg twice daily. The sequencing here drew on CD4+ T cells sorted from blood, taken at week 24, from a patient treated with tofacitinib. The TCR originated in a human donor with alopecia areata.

CDR3 nucleotides: TGTGCCAGCAGTCCACACCTCTCTCGGTCACCCCTCCACTTT. It translates to CASSPHLSRSPLHF. J is TRBJ1-6 and V is TRBV27; D unclear. V lost 5 bases and J 10 bases, leaving 15 bases between the germline ends. This CDR3 is built from 14 residues. Germline lookup yields CDR1 MNHEY and CDR2 SMNVEV (reference sequence).